This paragraph covers one TCR beta chain sequence. What it binds is unknown. With 60 Vbeta and 13 Jbeta primers, the PCR was carried out. As handled by the study authors: Later, an analysis found around 77 million unique TCR beta chains, and 9.5 million to 12 million of these were shared. Some clones are missing from TCRdb's copy, which holds only in-frame ones; the method was immunoSEQ multiplex PCR. V, J and clone size were drawn from that table, and D and trimming were deduced from the DNA. The table lists some 130,000 clones, over 70% of them singletons. These data come from a study of cytomegalovirus exposure and HLA in healthy donors. The germline V gene encodes CDR1 SGHRS and CDR2 YFSETQ. The V end was cut by 2 bases, the J end by 3 bases, with 15 bases between. CDR3 size: 16 residues. Study-wide results and limits: Several of the most significant clusters were apparently associated with common viral pathogens in a later analysis. For presence/absence analyses, sequencing depth was assumed to be roughly uniform across donors. Apparent HLA restriction characterized most CMV-associated TCR beta chains in a later analysis.

Sequenced: PBMCs. The sequence was obtained from a man younger than 40 in good health and CMV-seronegative. The genes are TRBV5-1 and TRBJ1-5; D unclear. The CDR3 DNA is TGCGCCAGCAGCTTAGGTGGCGGGGAATTCAATCAGCCCCAGCATTTT. The encoded protein is CASSLGGGEFNQPQHF.